These 29 T cell receptor beta chains share one sample of origin, sequenced in a study of PD-1 blockade in classical Hodgkin lymphoma. TCRdb keeps only in-frame clones here, not all; method: immunoSEQ multiplex PCR. The sample gives under 25,000 clones, less than 75% of which show up once; 19% is in the top ten. Time point described: cycle 4 day 1 (C4D1), after around six weeks of nivolumab. Every patient was affected by relapse after autologous stem cell transplantation, while exposure to brentuximab vedotin was not uniform. Sequenced here: peripheral blood mononuclear cells (PBMCs), sampled before the fourth cycle of nivolumab. These receptors came from a human donor with classical Hodgkin lymphoma.

The J gene is TRBJ2-7, the V gene TRBV19; 8 bases match TRBD2. Germline V gene sequence: CDR1 LNHDA, CDR2 SQIVND (reference sequence). The CDR3 runs 15 residues. V lost 4 bases, J lost 10 bases, and 15 bases stayed unmatched. The CDR3 bases are TGTGCCAGTAGTACCGATCTACTAGCGGCAGCCGCCCAGTACTTC. Its protein is CASSTDLLAAAAQYF.

The rearrangement uses TRBV2 and TRBJ2-7; D perhaps matches TRBD2 (6 bases). The CDR3 consists of 14 residues. CDR1 and CDR2 (germline): SNHLY, FYNNEI. V was trimmed by 7 bases and J by 3 bases, leaving 16 bases between them. The CDR3 DNA sequence: TGTGCCAGCACTGATCAGGGACTGGGCTACGAGCAGTACTTC. It codes for CASTDQGLGYEQYF.

The rearrangement uses TRBV7-9 and TRBJ2-3; 11 bases align to TRBD2. The V gene's germline CDR1 is SEHNR and CDR2 FQNEAQ (reference sequence). There are 18 residues in the CDR3. The V and J ends lost 5 bases and 0 bases, in that order; junction bases with no gene match: 10. CDR3 region: CASSPLLAGGLSTDTQYF. The DNA for the CDR3 is TGTGCCAGCAGCCCACTGCTAGCGGGAGGTCTTAGCACAGATACGCAGTATTTT.

The V call is TRBV7-2, the J call TRBJ2-2; perhaps D is TRBD1 or TRBD2 (5 bases each). Looked up from germline, CDR1 is SGHTA and CDR2 is FQGNSA. The CDR3 has 16 amino acids. V gave up 0 bases and J gave up 4 bases, with 12 bases separating them. CDR3 sequence: CASSLAGAGTTGELFF. The CDR3 nucleotides read TGTGCCAGCAGCTTAGCAGGGGCCGGGACCACCGGGGAGCTGTTTTTT.

This clone was detected only once. The V call is TRBV5-4, the J call TRBJ2-2; D tentatively reads TRBD1 or TRBD2 (5 bases each). Deletions cut 0 bases from V and 6 bases from J, with 9 bases between. The germline V gene has CDR1 SGHNT and CDR2 YYREEE (reference sequence). The CDR3 extends over 14 amino acids. The CDR3 region has the DNA TGTGCCAGCAGCTTGGGAGGGGTAGCCGGGGAGCTGTTTTTT. Its protein is CASSLGGVAGELFF.

The chain's CDR3 is CASSPGQFYNEQFF. The CDR3 DNA reads TGCGCCAGCAGCCCGGGACAGTTTTACAATGAGCAGTTCTTC. The gene calls are TRBV5-1 and TRBJ2-1; 7 bases align to TRBD1. This CDR3 contains 14 residues. J gave up 4 bases and V 4 bases, and 5 bases lay outside the gene matches. Germline CDR1 is SGHRS and CDR2 is YFSETQ.

The CDR3 here is CATRDGLAGGMGELFF. DNA of the CDR3: TGTGCCACCCGGGACGGGCTAGCGGGAGGAATGGGGGAGCTGTTTTTT. The chain joins TRBV15 to TRBJ2-2, with 11 bases lining up with TRBD2. The V gene end was trimmed by 8 bases and the J gene end by 8 bases; junction bases not matched to a gene: 13. CDR1 is LNHNV and CDR2 is YYDKDF in the germline V gene (reference sequence). The CDR3 extends over 16 amino acids.

The chain carries TRBV7-8 and TRBJ1-3; a weak D match, TRBD1 (5 bases). V was pared by 6 bases and J by 1 base, with 10 bases between. This CDR3 has 14 amino acids. Looked up from germline, CDR1 is SGHVS and CDR2 is FQNEAQ. The CDR3 here is CASSAGSSGNTIYF. CDR3 coding DNA: TGTGCCAGCAGTGCAGGGAGTTCTGGAAACACCATATATTTT.

This clone was picked up one time. The V call is TRBV10-3, the J call TRBJ1-1; the D gene is possibly TRBD1 (6 bases). The germline V gene has CDR1 ENHRY and CDR2 SYGVKD. The CDR3 covers 13 residues. The V and J ends lost 7 bases and 1 base respectively, with 10 bases between them. As DNA, the CDR3 is TGTGCCATCATGGGGGGCAGGAACACTGAAGCTTTCTTT. This codes for CAIMGGRNTEAFF.

This clone is classed as medium-sized. The genes are TRBV28 and TRBJ1-2, with D perhaps TRBD1 (5 bases). Germline values: CDR1 MDHEN, CDR2 SYDVKM. Between the trimmed V and J ends, which lost 6 bases and 8 bases, there was a span of 16 bases. The CDR3 consists of 13 residues. CDR3 sequence: CASSRRDLRGYTF. CDR3 in DNA: TGTGCCAGCAGCCGCCGGGACCTAAGGGGCTACACCTTC.

V and J are TRBV29-1 and TRBJ2-3; the D is unclear. Trimming stripped 4 bases from V and 3 bases from J, with 14 bases between. CDR3 length equals 14 residues. The germline gives CDR1 SQVTM, CDR2 ANQGSEA. The CDR3 DNA is TGCAGCGTTGCGATAGGGCATGGAACAGATACGCAGTATTTT. Translated: CSVAIGHGTDTQYF.

This clone was detected once. The chain has TRBV6-6 and TRBJ1-1; 9 bases line up with TRBD1. V gave up 8 bases and J gave up 5 bases; unmatched junction bases: 3. CDR3 length: 12 residues. CDR1 and CDR2 (germline): MNHNY, SVGAGI (reference sequence). The CDR3 reads CASDRGRTEAFF. In DNA form, the CDR3 reads TGTGCCAGCGACAGGGGGAGGACTGAAGCTTTCTTT.

This clone was counted a single time. The chain links TRBV5-5 to TRBJ1-5, with D tentatively TRBD1 (5 bases). The CDR3 has 15 amino acids. Germline V CDR1 and CDR2: SGHKS, YYEKEE (reference sequence). V lost 0 bases and J lost 4, with 11 bases in between. The CDR3 is CASSLAGTENQPQHF. The CDR3 region has the DNA TGTGCCAGCAGCTTGGCCGGGACGGAGAATCAGCCCCAGCATTTT.

The chain couples TRBV5-1 to TRBJ1-1, with TRBD1 as a possible D gene (6 bases). The V gene lost 0 bases and the J gene lost 5 bases, with 14 bases spanning the gap. Germline-derived CDR1 and CDR2 are SGHRS and YFSETQ. CDR3 size: 15 residues. The CDR3 sequence is CASSLDGGRGTEAFF. Written as DNA, the CDR3 is TGCGCCAGCAGCTTGGATGGGGGGCGTGGGACTGAAGCTTTCTTT.

The rearrangement links TRBV30 to TRBJ1-2; 7 bases match TRBD1. This CDR3 contains 13 residues. Germline CDR1 reads GTSNPN; CDR2 reads SVGIG (reference sequence). Trimming took 2 bases from V and 9 from J; bases not matched to a gene: 9. The DNA of the CDR3 is TGTGCCTGGAGTACGACAGGGCTGAATCGCTACACCTTC. Translating gives CAWSTTGLNRYTF.

The chain couples TRBV5-1 to TRBJ2-5, with D possibly matching TRBD1 (6 bases). Trimming cost V 7 bases and J 7 bases, with 23 bases left between them. This CDR3 contains 15 residues. Germline CDR1 and CDR2: SGHRS and YFSETQ. The CDR3 DNA reads as TGCGCCAGCGGCCCGGGACAAACCACGCTTGGGACCCAGTACTTC. Its protein product is CASGPGQTTLGTQYF.

The CDR3 is CASSRQGIYGYTF. CDR3 DNA: TGTGCCAGCAGCCGACAGGGAATCTATGGCTACACCTTC. This chain joins TRBV2 and TRBJ1-2, with TRBD1 matching over 7 bases. Germline loops: CDR1 SNHLY, CDR2 FYNNEI. This CDR3 is built from 13 residues. The ends lost 6 bases at V and 4 bases at J; junction bases unmatched: 5.

The chain recombines TRBV9 with TRBJ1-2; 7 bases fit TRBD1. V shed 3 bases and J 8 bases; nucleotides not matched to a gene: 13. The CDR3 consists of 15 residues. Per the germline V gene, CDR1 is SGDLS and CDR2 is YYNGEE. The CDR3 here is CASSAQTNRGDGYTF. In DNA form, the CDR3 reads TGTGCCAGCAGCGCCCAAACGAACAGGGGAGACGGCTACACCTTC.

This rearrangement joins TRBV10-3 to TRBJ2-2; a weak D match, TRBD1 (5 bases). Trimming pared 8 bases from V and 7 bases from J, leaving 17 bases between. This CDR3 has 14 residues. Germline V gene lookup returns CDR1 ENHRY and CDR2 SYGVKD. The CDR3 region has the DNA TGTGCCATCCGTCCGACAGTGAAGAACGGGGAGCTGTTTTTT. Amino acids: CAIRPTVKNGELFF.

This rearrangement joins TRBV4-3 to TRBJ1-4; TRBD1 matches 9 bases. CDR1 LGHNA and CDR2 YSLEER come from the germline V gene. The CDR3 loop spans 15 amino acids. V dropped 3 bases and J dropped 6; count of bases not matched to a gene: 5. The CDR3 sequence: CASSQSTGGYEKLFF. The CDR3 DNA is TGCGCCAGCAGCCAGTCGACAGGGGGATATGAAAAACTGTTTTTT.

This clone was observed a handful of times. The J gene is TRBJ2-5, the V gene TRBV2; 8 nucleotides match TRBD2. CDR3 length equals 15 residues. V was clipped by 3 bases and J by 2 bases; unmatched bases: 5. Germline-derived CDR1 and CDR2 are SNHLY and FYNNEI. The CDR3 is CASSDSGVPQETQYF. For the CDR3, the DNA is TGTGCCAGCAGTGATAGCGGGGTACCTCAAGAGACCCAGTACTTC.

This rearrangement joins TRBV4-3 to TRBJ1-1; 7 nucleotides agree with TRBD1. V was pared by 4 bases and J by 7 bases, with 3 bases of the junction left unmatched. Germline lookup yields CDR1 LGHNA and CDR2 YSLEER. The CDR3 has 12 amino acids. The CDR3 loop is CASSLRTGEAFF. The CDR3, as DNA: TGCGCCAGCAGCCTCCGGACAGGTGAAGCTTTCTTT.

This clone was recorded a few times. The chain recombines TRBV10-3 with TRBJ1-2, with a tentative D call TRBD1 (5 bases). Germline CDR1 is ENHRY and CDR2 is SYGVKD. The CDR3 loop spans 16 amino acids. The germline V and J ends were trimmed by 6 bases and 0 bases, with 17 bases remaining between them. The chain's CDR3 is CAIREGPGAANYGYTF. CDR3 in DNA: TGTGCCATCAGAGAGGGGCCGGGCGCCGCTAACTATGGCTACACCTTC.

This clone occurred once. The genes are TRBV6-6 and TRBJ1-3; D is perhaps TRBD1 (5 bases). Germline V gene sequence: CDR1 MNHNY, CDR2 SVGAGI (reference sequence). V was shortened by 0 bases and J by 3 bases, with 6 bases between the two germline ends. The CDR3 length is 14 residues. CDR3 protein: CASSYSGLGNTIYF. CDR3 DNA sequence: TGTGCCAGCAGTTACTCGGGGCTTGGAAACACCATATATTTT.

V usage is TRBV10-3 and J usage is TRBJ1-1; D remains unclear. The length of the CDR3 is 15 residues. With 1 base removed from V and 0 bases from J, the gap between germline ends came to 9 bases. Germline V gene data show CDR1 as ENHRY and CDR2 as SYGVKD. CDR3 sequence (DNA): TGTGCCATCAGTGAGTTTCCAAATTTGAACACTGAAGCTTTCTTT. Translated, it gives CAISEFPNLNTEAFF.

V and J are TRBV19 and TRBJ1-5; D not resolved. The V gene's germline CDR1 is LNHDA and CDR2 SQIVND (reference sequence). Trimming cost V 7 bases and J 0 bases, with 13 bases left between them. The CDR3 extends over 15 amino acids. The CDR3 is CASNMLLYSNQPQHF. The CDR3 DNA reads as TGTGCCAGTAACATGCTCCTTTATAGCAATCAGCCCCAGCATTTT.

Of note for this clone: Sequence at one end of the junction differs from germline and may be a read error. The gene calls are TRBV5-6 and TRBJ2-7; 7 bases match TRBD2. In germline, CDR1 is SGHDT, CDR2 YYEEEE. The CDR3 totals 16 residues. This CDR3 reads CASSQEPGFTSAEQYF. In DNA form, the CDR3 reads TGCGCCAGCAGCCAAGAGCCCGGATTCACTAGCGCCGAGCAGTACTTC. Full variable domain (remainder filled in from reference TRBV5-6 and TRBJ2-7): DAGVTQSPTHLIKTRGQQVTLRCSPKSGHDTVSWYQQALGQGPQFIFQYYEEEERQRGNFPDRFSGHQFPNYSSELNVNALLLGDSALYLCASSQEPGFTSAEQYFGPGTRLTVT.

The rearrangement links TRBV5-8 to TRBJ1-2; tentatively, D is TRBD1 (5 bases). The germline V and J ends were trimmed by 2 bases and 7 bases, with 18 bases remaining between them. The CDR3 length is 15 residues. Germline values: CDR1 SGHTS, CDR2 YDEGEE. The DNA of the CDR3 is TGTGCCAGCAGCTTACCCCCCCAGGGTTCGGGTGGCTACACCTTC. It yields the protein CASSLPPQGSGGYTF.

The rearrangement uses TRBV1 and TRBJ2-2; the table names TRBD2, a call not compared with the DNA. TRBV1 is recorded as a pseudogene. The length of the CDR3 is 14 residues. CDR3 loop: CTNHRGRNTGELFF. The CDR3 DNA reads TGCACTAACCATAGAGGAAGGAACACCGGGGAGCTGTTTTTT.